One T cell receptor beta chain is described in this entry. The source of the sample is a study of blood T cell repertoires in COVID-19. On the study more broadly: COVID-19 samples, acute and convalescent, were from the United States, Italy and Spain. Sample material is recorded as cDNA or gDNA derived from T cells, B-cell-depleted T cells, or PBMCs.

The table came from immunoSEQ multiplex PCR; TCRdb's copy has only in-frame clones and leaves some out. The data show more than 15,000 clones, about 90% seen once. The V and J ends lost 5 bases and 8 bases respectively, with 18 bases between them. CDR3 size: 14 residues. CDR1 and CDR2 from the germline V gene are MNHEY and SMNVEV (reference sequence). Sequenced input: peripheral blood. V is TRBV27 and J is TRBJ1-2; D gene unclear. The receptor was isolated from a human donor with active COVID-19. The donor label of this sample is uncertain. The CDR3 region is CASSPSRLARGYTF. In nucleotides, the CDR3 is TGTGCCAGCAGTCCTTCCCGCCTAGCTAGGGGCTACACCTTC.